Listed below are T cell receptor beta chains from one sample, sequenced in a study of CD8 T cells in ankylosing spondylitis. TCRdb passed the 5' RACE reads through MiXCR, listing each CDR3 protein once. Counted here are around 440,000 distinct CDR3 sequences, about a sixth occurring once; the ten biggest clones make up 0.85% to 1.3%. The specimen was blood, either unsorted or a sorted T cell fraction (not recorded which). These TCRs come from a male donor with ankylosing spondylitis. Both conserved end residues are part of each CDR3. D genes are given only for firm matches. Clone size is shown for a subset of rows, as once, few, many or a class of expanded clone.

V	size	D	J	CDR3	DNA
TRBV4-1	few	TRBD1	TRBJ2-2	CASTKGTGGGTGELFF	TGCGCCAGCACCAAAGGGACAGGGGGTGGAACCGGGGAGCTGTTTTTT
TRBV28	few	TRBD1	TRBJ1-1	CASSLPTGVGTEAFF	TGTGCCAGCAGTTTACCGACAGGGGTGGGGACTGAAGCTTTCTTT
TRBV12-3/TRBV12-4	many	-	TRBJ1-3	CASSLATTAGNTIYF	TGTGCCAGCAGTTTGGCGACAACGGCGGGAAACACCATATATTTT
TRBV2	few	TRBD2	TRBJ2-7	CASTGTSGRAPMYAQYF	TGTGCCAGCACGGGGACTAGCGGGAGGGCCCCTATGTACGCGCAGTACTTC
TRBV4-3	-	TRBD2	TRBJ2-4	CASSQDREGRNIQYF	TGCGCCAGCAGCCAAGATCGGGAGGGGAGGAACATTCAGTACTTC
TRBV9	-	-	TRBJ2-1	CASSPAGQSTNEQFF	TGTGCCAGCAGCCCTGCGGGACAGTCGACGAATGAGCAGTTCTTC
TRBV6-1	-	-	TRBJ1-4	CASSKSGTRRNEKLFF	TGTGCCAGCAGTAAGTCCGGGACGCGCAGGAATGAAAAACTGTTTTTT
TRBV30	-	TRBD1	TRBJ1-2	CACSPGTDANYGYTF	TGTGCCTGCAGTCCCGGGACAGACGCTAACTATGGCTACACCTTC
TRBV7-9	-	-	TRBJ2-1	CASSRRTTNEQFF	TGTGCCAGCAGCCGGCGTACAACTAATGAGCAGTTCTTC
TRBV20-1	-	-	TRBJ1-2	CSATREVGYTF	TGCAGTGCTACGCGGGAGGTCGGCTACACCTTC